The clone carrying this T cell receptor beta chain appeared a single time. Generated by immunoSEQ multiplex PCR, the TCRdb table keeps only in-frame clones and is missing some. This sample has about 2,500,000 clones, with over 85% found just once. These data come from a study of shared clonotypes between healthy human individuals. The CDR3 is made up of 15 amino acids. Trimming took 3 bases from V and 2 from J, leaving 13 bases between them. CDR1 is SGHTA and CDR2 is FQGNSA in the germline V gene. Input material: naive CD4+ T cells sorted from blood. The subset was: CD45RA+ positively selected. The chain joins TRBV7-2 to TRBJ2-5; tentatively, D is TRBD2 (6 bases). This TCR was recovered from a man younger than 30 in good health. CDR3 sequence: CASSFLGGRQETQYF. The CDR3 DNA reads as TGTGCCAGCAGCTTTTTGGGGGGTCGACAAGAGACCCAGTACTTC.